The TCR beta chain under discussion was sequenced for a study of regulatory T cells in long-lasting Graves disease. Indicated time point: newly diagnosed GD, antithyroid drugs for less than 3 months. Generation of the TCR library employed RNA extracted from PBMCs. Criteria from the American Thyroid Association guidelines were applied to diagnose Graves' disease. V gave up 5 bases and J gave up 4 bases; unmatched junction bases: 11. This CDR3 has 15 amino acids. Germline CDR1 reads SQVTM; CDR2 reads ANQGSEA. This clonotype was observed a handful of times. Arm-PCR of CDR3 regions and iRepertoire HTBI primers were used to build TCR beta libraries. In TCRdb, the multiplex PCR reads were re-called with MiXCR into one record per CDR3 protein. The table includes 350,000 to 500,000 distinct CDR3 sequences, 13% to 15% detected once. Separately, the same data were catalogued under a study of T cells in Graves' hyperthyroidism and ophthalmopathy. That investigation notes: Stable disease denoted Graves' hyperthyroidism without ophthalmopathy progression within 18 months.

The sequence was obtained from a woman aged 45-65 years with Graves disease. Source: peripheral blood mononuclear cells (PBMCs), taken at new diagnosis, from a patient treated with antithyroid drugs. The rearrangement uses TRBV29-1 and TRBJ2-7; 10 bases map to TRBD1. The CDR3 nucleotides read TGCAGCGTTATCCCAAGGACAGGGGGTGGGTACGAGCAGTACTTC. Protein sequence: CSVIPRTGGGYEQYF.